Detailed here is one TCR beta chain. Its antigen is unidentified. Investigators sought sequencing depths of between 1 in 200,000 and 1 in 1 million T cells. Produced via immunoSEQ multiplex PCR; TCRdb's table is partial and in-frame only. The sample contains about 200,000 clones, just under 80% of which appear only once. This record comes from a study of cytotoxic CD8 clonotypes in ibrutinib-treated CLL. Broader study findings: The clonality rise at ibrutinib response reflected private clonotype expansion. At the start, clonality exceeded age-matched healthy donors and followed circulating CD8+ T-cell counts.

Sequences were derived from PBMCs, sampled after 12 months of ibrutinib treatment. The sequence derives from a human donor with chronic lymphocytic leukemia.

This CDR3 is CASSQAGTSGRLYEQYF. CDR3 bases: TGTGCCAGCAGCCAAGCCGGGACTAGCGGTCGCCTATACGAGCAGTACTTC. The rearrangement joins TRBV4-2 to TRBJ2-7; TRBD2 agrees at 11 bases. Germline CDR1 LGHNA, CDR2 YNFKEQ. V lost 1 base, J lost 4 bases, and 9 bases stayed unmatched. The CDR3 consists of 17 residues.